A single T cell receptor (beta chain) is shown here with its context. Its antigen is still unknown. No much larger clonotype is one base removed from it; base qualities were not supplied. These data come from a study of T cell responses to AZD1222 COVID-19 vaccine (dated by TCRdb to about 2021). Broadly, across the study: Because spike-specific TCR depth and breadth did not differ between the two schedules, AZD1222 recipients who got a second dose at roughly 4 weeks were pooled with those who got a second dose at roughly 12 weeks. Trial participants were enrolled by age into subgroups of 18-55, 56-69 and 70-plus years, and 148, 28 and 57 TCR-sequenced participants, respectively, were included in these subgroups. TCR sequencing covered some 250 trial participants: 200 to 220 given two doses of AZD1222 and approximately 26 given two doses of MenACWY control vaccine. Study-level results and caveats: Vaccine-associated CD4 TCRs spanned the whole spike protein, with dominant responses in regions 160-218 and 743-854. Participants were mostly white British and included more females than males, and it was suggested by the authors that clonal diversity may have been underestimated. Because no day 14 peak-response samples were available, the repertoires could be characterized only after the peak T cell response. A significant rise in spike-specific TCR breadth and depth was observed after two AZD1222 doses relative to day 0 and relative to MenACWY recipients. Nearly half of unique spike-specific TCRs reportedly recognized epitopes outside regions mutated in the B.1.351 and B.1.1.7 variants. In the small 56-69-year group, the increase in depth fell short of significance, most likely because of low power. Only five to seven AZD1222 recipients were SARS-CoV-2 seropositive at baseline, limiting conclusions about previously exposed vaccinees.

The CDR3 holds 14 amino acids from the cysteine to the phenylalanine. The only DNA kept is the CDR3, 42 bases in frame from the first base. Via the germline V gene, CDR1 is SGHAT and CDR2 FQNNGV. V is clipped by 4 bases and J by 6 bases, and the sequence between their germline boundaries is 13 bases long. The sample's time point, from its label and the paper: baseline before first vaccination. The vaccinee samples were drawn from two UK trials, COV001 and COV002, one of which was a single-blind randomized controlled phase 2/3 trial testing AZD1222 (ChAdOx1 nCoV-19) in healthy adults. For TCRbeta chain sequencing, PBMC samples were collected from trial participants at day 0 and at day 28 after the second dose. The CDR3 regions of human TCRbeta chains were analyzed by immunosequencing. As for how the authors treated the data: Repertoire TCRs were checked for matches against a reference library of SARS-CoV-2-specific TCRs that had been generated using the MIRA antigen-specificity platform. Breadth was defined as the fraction of unique TCRs that were SARS-CoV-2-associated. Depth was defined as the fraction of total T cells that were SARS-CoV-2-associated. Each spike-specific TCR was assigned to its reactive spike region and to a CD4 or CD8 class using the MIRA data. Log10-transformed breadth and depth values were compared by one-way ANOVA with Sidak's multiple comparisons tests. Imported from immuneACCESS, the table was reduced by TCRdb to in-frame sequences with V and J called. These copies leave out some clones; in studies compared against another copy, an unresolved V gene accounts for under half, and the cause of the remainder is not known. V, J and clone size reflect that table, while D and trimming were determined from the DNA. This sample holds over 130,000 clones; just over 90% were observed only once. The ten largest clones capture approximately 5% of the sample.

The chain is encoded by TRBV11-2 joined to TRBJ1-5; a tentative D call is TRBD1 (5 bases match). This specimen consisted of peripheral blood, obtained on day 0 of AZD1222 vaccination. This sequence originates from an adult in good health. At the DNA level, the sequence is TGTGCCAGCAGCTGGGGGGAGGTGGGTCAGCCCCAGCATTTT. This gives the protein CASSWGEVGQPQHF.